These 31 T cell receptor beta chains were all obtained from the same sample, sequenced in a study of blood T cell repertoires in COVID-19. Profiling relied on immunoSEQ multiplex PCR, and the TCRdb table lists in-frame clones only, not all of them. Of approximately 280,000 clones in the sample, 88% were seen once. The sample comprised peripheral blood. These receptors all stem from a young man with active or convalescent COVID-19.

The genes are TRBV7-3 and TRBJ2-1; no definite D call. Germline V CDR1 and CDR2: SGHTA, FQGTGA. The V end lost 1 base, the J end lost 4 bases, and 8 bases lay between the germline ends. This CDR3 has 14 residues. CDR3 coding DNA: TGTGCCAGCAGCTTAAATGGGCCTTACAATGAGCAGTTCTTC. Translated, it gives CASSLNGPYNEQFF.

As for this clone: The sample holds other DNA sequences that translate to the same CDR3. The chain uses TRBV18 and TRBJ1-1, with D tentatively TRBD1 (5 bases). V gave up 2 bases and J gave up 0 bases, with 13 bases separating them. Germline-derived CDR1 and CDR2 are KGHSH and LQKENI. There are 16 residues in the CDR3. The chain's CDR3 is CASSPGQGRVNTEAFF. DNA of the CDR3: TGTGCCAGCTCACCAGGCCAGGGTAGGGTGAACACTGAAGCTTTCTTT.

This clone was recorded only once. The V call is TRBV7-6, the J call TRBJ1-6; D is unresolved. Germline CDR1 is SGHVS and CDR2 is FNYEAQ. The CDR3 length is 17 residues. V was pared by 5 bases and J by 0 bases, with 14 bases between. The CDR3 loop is CASSAYRVSSYNSPLHF. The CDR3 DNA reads TGTGCCAGCAGCGCGTATCGAGTGAGCTCCTATAATTCACCCCTCCACTTT.

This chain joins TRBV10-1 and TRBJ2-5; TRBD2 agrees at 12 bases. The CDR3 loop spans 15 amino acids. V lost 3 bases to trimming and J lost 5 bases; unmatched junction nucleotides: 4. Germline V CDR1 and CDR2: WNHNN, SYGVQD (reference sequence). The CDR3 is CASSELAGGPETQYF. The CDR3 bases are TGCGCCAGCAGTGAACTAGCGGGGGGCCCGGAGACCCAGTACTTC.

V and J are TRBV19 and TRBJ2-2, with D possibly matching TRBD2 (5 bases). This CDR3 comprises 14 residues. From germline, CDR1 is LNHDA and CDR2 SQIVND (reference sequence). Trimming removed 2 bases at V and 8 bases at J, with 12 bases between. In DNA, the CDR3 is TGTGCCAGTAGTATACCCGGGGTGAAAGGGGAGCTGTTTTTT. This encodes CASSIPGVKGELFF.

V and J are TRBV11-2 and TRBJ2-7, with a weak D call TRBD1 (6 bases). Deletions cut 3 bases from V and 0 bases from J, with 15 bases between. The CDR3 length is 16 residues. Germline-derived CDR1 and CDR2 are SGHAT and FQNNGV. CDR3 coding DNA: TGTGCCAGCAGCTTCCCCAGGGACACGAACTCCTACGAGCAGTACTTC. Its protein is CASSFPRDTNSYEQYF.

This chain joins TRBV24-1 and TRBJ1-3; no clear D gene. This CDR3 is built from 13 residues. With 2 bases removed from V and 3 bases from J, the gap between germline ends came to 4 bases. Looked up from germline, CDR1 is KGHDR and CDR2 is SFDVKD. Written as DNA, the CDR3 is TGTGCCACCAGTGATTCCCTTGGAAACACCATATATTTT. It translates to CATSDSLGNTIYF.

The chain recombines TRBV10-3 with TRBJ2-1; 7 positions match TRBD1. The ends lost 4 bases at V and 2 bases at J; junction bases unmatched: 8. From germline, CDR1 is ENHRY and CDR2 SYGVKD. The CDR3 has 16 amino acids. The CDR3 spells CAISGGPGQPYNEQFF. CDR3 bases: TGTGCCATCAGTGGGGGGCCGGGACAGCCCTACAATGAGCAGTTCTTC.

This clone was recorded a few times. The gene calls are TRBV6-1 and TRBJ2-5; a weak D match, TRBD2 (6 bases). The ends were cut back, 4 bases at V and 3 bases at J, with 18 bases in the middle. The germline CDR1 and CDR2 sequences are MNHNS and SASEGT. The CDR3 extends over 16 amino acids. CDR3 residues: CASSVRRGGAEETQYF. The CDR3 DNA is TGTGCCAGCAGTGTGCGGCGTGGAGGGGCGGAAGAGACCCAGTACTTC.

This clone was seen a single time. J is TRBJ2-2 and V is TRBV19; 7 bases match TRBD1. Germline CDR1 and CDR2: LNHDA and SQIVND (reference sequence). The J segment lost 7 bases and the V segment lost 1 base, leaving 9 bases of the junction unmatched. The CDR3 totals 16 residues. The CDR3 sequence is CASSIATGTDDGELFF. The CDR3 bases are TGTGCCAGTAGTATAGCGACGGGGACAGATGACGGGGAGCTGTTTTTT.

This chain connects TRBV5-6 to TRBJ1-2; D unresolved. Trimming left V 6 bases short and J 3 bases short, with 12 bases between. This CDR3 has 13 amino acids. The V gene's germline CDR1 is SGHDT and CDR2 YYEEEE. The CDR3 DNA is TGTGCCAGCACCCTCCCGGCGGACTATGGCTACACCTTC. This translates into CASTLPADYGYTF.

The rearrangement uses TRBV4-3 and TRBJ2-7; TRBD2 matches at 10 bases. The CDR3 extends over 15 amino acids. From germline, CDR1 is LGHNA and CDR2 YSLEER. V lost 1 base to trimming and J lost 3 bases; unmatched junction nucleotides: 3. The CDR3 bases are TGCGCCAGCAGCCAAGGGCTAGCGGGGGACTACGAGCAGTACTTC. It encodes CASSQGLAGDYEQYF.

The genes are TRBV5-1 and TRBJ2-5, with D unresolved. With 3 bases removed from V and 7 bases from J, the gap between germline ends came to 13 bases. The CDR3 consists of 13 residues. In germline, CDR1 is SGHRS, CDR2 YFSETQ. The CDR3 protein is CASSSDSWRTQYF. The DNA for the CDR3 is TGCGCCAGCAGCTCCGACTCCTGGAGGACCCAGTACTTC.

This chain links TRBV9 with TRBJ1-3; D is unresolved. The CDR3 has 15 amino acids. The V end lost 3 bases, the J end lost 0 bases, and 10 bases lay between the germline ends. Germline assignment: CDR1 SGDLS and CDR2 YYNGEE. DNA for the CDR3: TGTGCCAGCAGCGCCTACTTGTCCTCTGGAAACACCATATATTTT. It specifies CASSAYLSSGNTIYF.

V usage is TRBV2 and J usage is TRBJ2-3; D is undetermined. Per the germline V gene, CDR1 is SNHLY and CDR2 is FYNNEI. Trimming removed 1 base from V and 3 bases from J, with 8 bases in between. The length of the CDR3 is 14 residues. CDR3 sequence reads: CASSEGSLTDTQYF. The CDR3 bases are TGTGCCAGCAGTGAAGGTAGTCTAACAGATACGCAGTATTTT. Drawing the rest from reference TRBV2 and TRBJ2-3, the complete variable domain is EPEVTQTPSHQVTQMGQEVILRCVPISNHLYFYWYRQILGQKVEFLVSFYNNEISEKSEIFDDQFSVERPDGSNFTLKIRSTKLEDSAMYFCASSEGSLTDTQYFGPGTRLTVL.

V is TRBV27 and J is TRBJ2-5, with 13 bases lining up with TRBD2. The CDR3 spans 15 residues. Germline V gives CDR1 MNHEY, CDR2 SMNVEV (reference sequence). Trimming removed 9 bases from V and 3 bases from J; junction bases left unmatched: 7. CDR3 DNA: TGTGCCAGTTACCCCGGGACTAGCGGGAAAGAGACCCAGTACTTC. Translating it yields CASYPGTSGKETQYF.

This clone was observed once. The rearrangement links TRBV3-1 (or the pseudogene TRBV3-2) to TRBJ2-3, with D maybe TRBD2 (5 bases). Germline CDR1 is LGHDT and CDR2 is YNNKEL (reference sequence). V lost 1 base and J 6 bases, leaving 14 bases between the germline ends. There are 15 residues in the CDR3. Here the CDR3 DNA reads TGTGCCAGCAGCCAAGCCCGGACTGGCCGGGATACGCAGTATTTT. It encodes CASSQARTGRDTQYF.

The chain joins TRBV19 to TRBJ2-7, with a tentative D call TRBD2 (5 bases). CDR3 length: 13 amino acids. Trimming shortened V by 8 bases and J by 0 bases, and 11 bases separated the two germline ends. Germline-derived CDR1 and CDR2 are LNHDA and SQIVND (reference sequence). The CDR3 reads CASSIGDSYEQYF. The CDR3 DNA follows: TGTGCCAGTTCAATCGGGGACTCCTACGAGCAGTACTTC.

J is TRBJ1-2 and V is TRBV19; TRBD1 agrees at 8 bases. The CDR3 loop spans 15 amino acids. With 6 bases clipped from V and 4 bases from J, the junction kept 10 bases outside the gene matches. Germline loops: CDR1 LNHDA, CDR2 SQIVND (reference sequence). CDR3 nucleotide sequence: TGTGCCAGTAGACCCTGGACAGGGCGAAGCTATGGCTACACCTTC. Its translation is CASRPWTGRSYGYTF.

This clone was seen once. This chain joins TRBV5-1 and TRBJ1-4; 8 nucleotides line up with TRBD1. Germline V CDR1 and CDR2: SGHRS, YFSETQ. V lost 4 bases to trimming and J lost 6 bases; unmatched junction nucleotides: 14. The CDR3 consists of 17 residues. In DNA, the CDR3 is TGCGCCAGCAGCACTACCCTACGACAGGGGAGAGATGAAAAACTGTTTTTT. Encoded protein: CASSTTLRQGRDEKLFF.

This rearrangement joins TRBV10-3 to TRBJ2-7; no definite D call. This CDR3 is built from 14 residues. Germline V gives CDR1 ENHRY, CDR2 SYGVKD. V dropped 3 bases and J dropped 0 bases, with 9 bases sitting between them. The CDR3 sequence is CAISDTRSSYEQYF. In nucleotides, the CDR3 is TGTGCCATCAGTGATACTCGAAGCTCCTACGAGCAGTACTTC.

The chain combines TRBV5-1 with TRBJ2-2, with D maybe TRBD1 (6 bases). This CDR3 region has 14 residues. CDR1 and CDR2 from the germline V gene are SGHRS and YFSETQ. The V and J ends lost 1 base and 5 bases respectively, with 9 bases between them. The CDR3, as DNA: TGCGCCAGCAGCTTGTCACAGGGTACCGGGGAGCTGTTTTTT. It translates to CASSLSQGTGELFF.

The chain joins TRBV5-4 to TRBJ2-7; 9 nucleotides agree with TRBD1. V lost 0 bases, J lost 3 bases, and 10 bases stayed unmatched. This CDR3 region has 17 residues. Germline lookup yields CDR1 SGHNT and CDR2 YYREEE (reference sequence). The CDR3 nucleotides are TGTGCCAGCAGCTTGGATGTGGGACAGGGATTCGTCTACGAGCAGTACTTC. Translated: CASSLDVGQGFVYEQYF.

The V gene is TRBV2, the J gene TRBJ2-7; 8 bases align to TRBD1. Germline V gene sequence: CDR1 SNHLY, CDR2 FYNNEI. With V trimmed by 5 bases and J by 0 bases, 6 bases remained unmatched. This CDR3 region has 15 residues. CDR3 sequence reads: CASSNQGASSYEQYF. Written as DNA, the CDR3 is TGTGCCAGCAGTAATCAGGGGGCTAGCTCCTACGAGCAGTACTTC. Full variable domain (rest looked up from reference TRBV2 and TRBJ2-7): EPEVTQTPSHQVTQMGQEVILRCVPISNHLYFYWYRQILGQKVEFLVSFYNNEISEKSEIFDDQFSVERPDGSNFTLKIRSTKLEDSAMYFCASSNQGASSYEQYFGPGTRLTVT.

CDR3 nucleotides: TGTGCCAGTAGTAAACCCCTAGGGACAGGGGGGACTGAAGCTTTCTTT. It yields the protein CASSKPLGTGGTEAFF. The chain is built from TRBV19 and TRBJ1-1, with 11 bases aligning to TRBD1. Per the germline V gene, CDR1 is LNHDA and CDR2 is SQIVND (reference sequence). This CDR3 has 16 amino acids. The V and J ends lost 4 bases and 5 bases, in that order; junction bases with no gene match: 9.

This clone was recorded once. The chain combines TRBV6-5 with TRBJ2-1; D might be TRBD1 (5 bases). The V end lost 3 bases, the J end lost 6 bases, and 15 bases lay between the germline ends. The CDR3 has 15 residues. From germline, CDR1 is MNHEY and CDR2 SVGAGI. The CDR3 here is CASSYGAGLRNEQFF. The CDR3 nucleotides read TGTGCCAGCAGTTATGGGGCAGGGCTTCGCAATGAGCAGTTCTTC.

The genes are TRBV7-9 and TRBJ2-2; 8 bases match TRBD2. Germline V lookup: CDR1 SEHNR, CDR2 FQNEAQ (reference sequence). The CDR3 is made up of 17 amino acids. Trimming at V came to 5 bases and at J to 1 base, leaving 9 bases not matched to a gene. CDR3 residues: CASSVTPGGENTGELFF. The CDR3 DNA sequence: TGTGCCAGCAGCGTTACTCCGGGAGGGGAGAACACCGGGGAGCTGTTTTTT.

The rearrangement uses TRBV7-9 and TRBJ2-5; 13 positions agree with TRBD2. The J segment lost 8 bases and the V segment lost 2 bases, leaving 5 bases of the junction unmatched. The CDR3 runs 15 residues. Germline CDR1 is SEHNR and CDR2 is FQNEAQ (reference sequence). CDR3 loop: CASSLPGTSGETQYF. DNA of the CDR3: TGTGCCAGCAGCTTACCCGGGACTAGCGGGGAAACCCAGTACTTC.

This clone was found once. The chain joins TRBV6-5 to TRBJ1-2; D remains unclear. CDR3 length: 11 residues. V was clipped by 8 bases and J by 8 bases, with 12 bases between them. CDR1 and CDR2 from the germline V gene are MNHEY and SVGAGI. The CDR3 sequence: CASRSGNGYTF. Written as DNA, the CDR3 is TGTGCCAGCCGTTCGGGTAACGGCTACACCTTC.

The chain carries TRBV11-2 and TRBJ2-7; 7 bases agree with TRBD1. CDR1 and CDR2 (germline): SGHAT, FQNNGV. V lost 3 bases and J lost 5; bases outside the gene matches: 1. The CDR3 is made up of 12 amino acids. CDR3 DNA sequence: TGTGCCAGCAGCTTTACAGGGGACGAGCAGTACTTC. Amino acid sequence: CASSFTGDEQYF.

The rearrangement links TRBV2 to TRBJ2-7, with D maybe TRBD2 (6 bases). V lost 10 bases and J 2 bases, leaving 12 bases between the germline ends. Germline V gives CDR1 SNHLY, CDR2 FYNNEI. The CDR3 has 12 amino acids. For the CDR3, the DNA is TGTGCCATCATACTAGCTGCCTACGAGCAGTACTTC. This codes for CAIILAAYEQYF.